The following is a T cell receptor (beta chain) sequence with its context. Antigen specificity is unknown. This may be a read error, as it is one base from a much larger clone. The authors ran a second PCR of about 7 to 12 cycles using a sample-barcoded 5' primer and a J-beta primer mix. Tags on each cDNA molecule came from a template-switch adaptor with 12 random nucleotides. TCRdb re-analysed the 5' RACE reads in MiXCR, keeping a single row per CDR3 protein. In the table there are 730,000 or so distinct CDR3 sequences, roughly 41% of which are singletons. This entry is derived from a study of blood T cells in healthy people across ages. The authors extracted at least 6 micrograms of total RNA per sample. Broader study findings: Older individuals had lower TCR beta diversity per million T cells (the decline was roughly linear). Donors of long life had a larger count of naive CD4+ cells and greater diversity than aged donors.

In germline, CDR1 is DFQATT, CDR2 SNEGSKA (reference sequence). The CDR3 is 12 residues long. This sequence originates from a woman aged 60-75 years in good health. The chain is built from TRBV20-1 and TRBJ2-4; 7 bases line up with TRBD1. The specimen was blood. The CDR3, as DNA: TGCAGTACTAGTAGATCCGGGACAGAGCAGTACTTC. It specifies CSTSRSGTEQYF.